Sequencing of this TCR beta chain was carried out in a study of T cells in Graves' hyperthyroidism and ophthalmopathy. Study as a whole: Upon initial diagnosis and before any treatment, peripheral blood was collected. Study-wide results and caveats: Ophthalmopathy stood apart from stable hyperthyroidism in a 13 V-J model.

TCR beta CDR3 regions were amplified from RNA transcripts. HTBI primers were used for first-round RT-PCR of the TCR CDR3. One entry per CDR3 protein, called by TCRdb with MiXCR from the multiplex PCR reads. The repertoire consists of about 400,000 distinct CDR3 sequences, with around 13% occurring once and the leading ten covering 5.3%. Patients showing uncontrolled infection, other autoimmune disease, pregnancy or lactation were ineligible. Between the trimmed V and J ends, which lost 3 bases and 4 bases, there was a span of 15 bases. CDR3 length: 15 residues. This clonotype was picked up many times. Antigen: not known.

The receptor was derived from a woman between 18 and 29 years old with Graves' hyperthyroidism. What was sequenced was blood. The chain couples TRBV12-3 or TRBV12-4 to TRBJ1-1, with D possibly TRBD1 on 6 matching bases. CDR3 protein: CASSLFGGRGTEAFF. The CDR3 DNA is TGTGCCAGCAGTTTGTTCGGGGGCCGTGGCACTGAAGCTTTCTTT.